The 5 T cell receptor beta chains given below trace back to one sample, sequenced in a study of blood T cell repertoires in COVID-19. TCRdb's table, derived via immunoSEQ multiplex PCR, lists solely in-frame clones and lacks some. This table has about 98,000 clones, roughly 92% appearing once. The sequenced material came from peripheral blood. The receptors originated from a woman in her 50s with COVID-19, enrolled during active disease.

This clone occurred once. The genes are TRBV10-1 and TRBJ1-1; D remains unclear. V lost 0 bases and J 4 bases, leaving 9 bases between the germline ends. This CDR3 region has 14 residues. Germline CDR1 is WNHNN and CDR2 is SYGVQD (reference sequence). CDR3 sequence: CASSESARGTEAFF. DNA of the CDR3: TGCGCCAGCAGTGAGTCAGCCCGTGGCACTGAAGCTTTCTTT.

J is TRBJ2-2 and V is TRBV15; 7 nucleotides agree with TRBD1. The CDR3 is 18 residues long. V dropped 3 bases and J dropped 4; count of bases not matched to a gene: 14. Per germline, CDR1 LNHNV and CDR2 YYDKDF (reference sequence). In nucleotides, the CDR3 is TGTGCCACCAGCAGGGCCGTAGGGGGCGGATCTAGCACCGGGGAGCTGTTTTTT. Protein product: CATSRAVGGGSSTGELFF.

The chain joins TRBV11-2 to TRBJ1-5, with TRBD1 identical over 7 bases. CDR1 SGHAT and CDR2 FQNNGV come from the germline V gene. Unmatched junction bases numbered 5, after V lost 3 bases and J lost 6 bases. The length of the CDR3 is 14 residues. CDR3 sequence reads: CASSLHRGGQPQHF. In DNA, the CDR3 is TGTGCCAGCAGCTTGCACAGGGGAGGTCAGCCCCAGCATTTT.

J is TRBJ1-1 and V is TRBV29-1; D not certain. The CDR3 loop spans 10 amino acids. Trimming removed 3 bases from V and 11 bases from J, with 10 bases in between. Germline CDR1 and CDR2: SQVTM and ANQGSEA. The CDR3: CSVDSGSAFF. The CDR3 DNA reads as TGCAGCGTTGATTCAGGATCGGCTTTCTTT.

The chain is built from TRBV29-1 and TRBJ2-5, with 10 nucleotides matching TRBD1. Losses at the gene ends were 7 bases for V and 5 bases for J; bases not matched to a gene: 7. In germline, CDR1 is SQVTM, CDR2 ANQGSEA. This CDR3 has 13 residues. The CDR3: CSAETGGGETQYF. CDR3 DNA sequence: TGCAGCGCCGAGACAGGGGGCGGGGAGACCCAGTACTTC.